One sample yielded the 16 T cell receptor beta chains listed below, sequenced in a study of T cell clonality in common variable immunodeficiency. Libraries were prepared by immunoSEQ multiplex PCR; TCRdb keeps only in-frame clonotypes and omits some of them. The sample is made up of more than 55,000 clones, none counted only once. Sequenced material: peripheral blood mononuclear cells. The receptors shown here come from a person aged 18 to 75 in good health.

This clone has at least ten counts. The read ends 3 residues before the CDR3 terminus; that terminus is restored from the germline J gene. The chain uses TRBV20-1 and TRBJ2-7; possible D gene TRBD2, 6 bases. Germline CDR1 DFQATT, CDR2 SNEGSKA (reference sequence). This CDR3 spans 14 amino acids. V was pared by 6 bases and J by 0 bases, with 15 bases between. The CDR3 DNA, read in part, is TGCAGTGCGACCCTCGGGGGAGTCTCCTACGAG. Its translation: CSATLGGVSYE. The whole CDR3 sequence is CSATLGGVSYEQYF.

This clone occurred a few times. This likely reflects a read error, since a far larger clone is one base away. The read stops 3 residues short of the end of the CDR3; the missing end is completed from the germline J gene. This rearrangement joins TRBV30 to TRBJ2-5; TRBD2 matches 11 bases. Unmatched junction bases numbered 5, after V lost 8 bases and J lost 3 bases. This CDR3 spans 13 amino acids. CDR1 is GTSNPN and CDR2 is SVGIG in the germline V gene (reference sequence). The CDR3 spells CARGLADEETQYF. CDR3 DNA, as far as it was read: TGTGCCAGGGGACTAGCGGATGAAGAGACC. The full variable domain, in which reference TRBV30 and TRBJ2-5 provide the parts outside the CDR3, is SQTIHQWPATLVQPVGSPLSLECTVEGTSNPNLYWYRQAAGRGLQLLFYSVGIGQISSEVPQNLSASRPQDRQFILSSKKLLLSDSGFYLCARGLADEETQYFGPGTRLLVL.

This clone was observed many times. The read ends 3 residues shy of where the CDR3 ends; the end is completed using the germline J gene. J is TRBJ1-1 and V is TRBV29-1; no clear D. Trimming shortened V by 7 bases and J by 4 bases, and 19 bases separated the two germline ends. The CDR3 is made up of 14 amino acids. Germline CDR1 and CDR2: SQVTM and ANQGSEA. This CDR3 is CSGSGSVAFTEAFF. The sequenced part of the CDR3 DNA is TGCAGCGGTTCTGGTAGCGTGGCTTTCACTGAA.

In this sample, this clone is medium-sized. The part of the CDR3 DNA that was read is TGCGCCAGCAGCTTTACAGGGGGTGTGGACGAG. Its translation: CASSFTGGVDE. The entire CDR3 is CASSFTGGVDEQYF. V usage is TRBV5-1 and J usage is TRBJ2-7; 8 positions agree with TRBD1. The CDR3 end is not reached by the read, which stops 3 residues before it; the germline J gene fills it in. CDR3 size: 14 residues. Germline values: CDR1 SGHRS, CDR2 YFSETQ. The V segment lost 2 bases and the J segment 5 bases; nucleotides outside the gene matches: 6.

This clone was seen many times. The CDR3 extends 3 residues past the end of the read, so its final part is completed from the germline J gene. This chain connects TRBV5-4 to TRBJ1-2, with a weak D call TRBD1 (5 bases). The length of the CDR3 is 13 residues. The germline V gene has CDR1 SGHNT and CDR2 YYREEE (reference sequence). Between the trimmed V and J ends, which lost 0 bases and 7 bases, there was a span of 10 bases. CDR3 region: CASSLAGISGYTF. The sequenced part of the CDR3 DNA is TGTGCCAGCAGCTTGGCAGGGATCTCTGGC.

As regards this clone: The read stops 3 residues short of the end of the CDR3; the missing end is completed from the germline J gene. This chain links TRBV7-9 with TRBJ2-5; 8 bases fit TRBD1. Germline V CDR1 and CDR2: SEHNR, FQNEAQ (reference sequence). V shed 5 bases and J 4 bases; nucleotides not matched to a gene: 9. This CDR3 contains 15 residues. The CDR3 bases that were read are TGTGCCAGCAGCCCCATAGGACAGGGTGTAGAGACC. The encoded protein is CASSPIGQGVET. The full CDR3 protein reads CASSPIGQGVETQYF.

In this sample, this clone turned up many times. The missing CDR3 end, 3 residues past where the read stops, is filled in from the germline J gene. The chain combines TRBV30 with TRBJ2-7; 9 bases align to TRBD2. Germline CDR1 reads GTSNPN; CDR2 reads SVGIG (reference sequence). The CDR3 has 18 amino acids. The V and J ends lost 1 base and 2 bases, in that order; junction bases with no gene match: 15. The CDR3 protein is CAWSADLSGRYLAYEQYF. The part of the CDR3 DNA that was read is TGTGCCTGGAGTGCCGACTTGAGCGGGAGGTACCTAGCCTACGAG.

This clone was found many times. The read gets to within 3 residues of the CDR3 end, and the germline J gene fills in the rest. The gene calls are TRBV18 and TRBJ1-5, with D possibly TRBD1 on 6 matching bases. There are 16 residues in the CDR3. V gave up 1 base and J gave up 0 bases, with 10 bases separating them. The germline V gene has CDR1 KGHSH and CDR2 LQKENI. This chain's CDR3 is CASSPLGQYSNQPQHF. Partial CDR3 DNA: TGTGCCAGCTCACCACTCGGACAGTATAGCAATCAGCCC. Full variable domain (missing parts from reference TRBV18 and TRBJ1-5): NAGVMQNPRHLVRRRGQEARLRCSPMKGHSHVYWYRQLPEEGLKFMVYLQKENIIDESGMPKERFSAEFPKEGPSILRIQQVVRGDSAAYFCASSPLGQYSNQPQHFGDGTRLSIL.

This clone was detected many times. The CDR3 extends 3 residues past the end of the read, so its final part is completed from the germline J gene. The chain recombines TRBV5-1 with TRBJ1-1; TRBD1 matches 9 bases. CDR1 SGHRS and CDR2 YFSETQ come from the germline V gene. CDR3 length equals 15 residues. Unmatched junction bases numbered 4, after V lost 0 bases and J lost 4 bases. The covered CDR3 bases are TGCGCCAGCAGCTTGGCAACAGGGGGCCTCACTGAA. Translation: CASSLATGGLTE. The entire CDR3 protein is CASSLATGGLTEAFF. Supplemented by reference TRBV5-1 and TRBJ1-1, the full variable domain reads KAGVTQTPRYLIKTRGQQVTLSCSPISGHRSVSWYQQTPGQGLQFLFEYFSETQRNKGNFPGRFSGRQFSNSRSEMNVSTLELGDSALYLCASSLATGGLTEAFFGQGTRLTVV.

This clone occurred many times. The CDR3 is cut off 3 residues early in the read; its end comes from the germline J gene. The chain employs TRBV18 and TRBJ1-1, with unresolved D. V gave up 3 bases and J gave up 5 bases, with 7 bases separating them. This CDR3 contains 12 residues. Germline V CDR1 and CDR2: KGHSH, LQKENI. Here the CDR3 reads CASSPEGTEAFF. CDR3 DNA, as far as it was read: TGTGCCAGCTCACCGGAGGGTACTGAA.

This clone was detected ten times or more. The read ends 3 residues early relative to the CDR3; the germline J gene fills the gap. This chain connects TRBV7-2 to TRBJ1-6, with D possibly being TRBD1 (6 bases). The ends were cut back, 3 bases at V and 6 bases at J, with 12 bases in the middle. Germline values: CDR1 SGHTA, CDR2 FQGNSA. The CDR3 runs 15 residues. CDR3 DNA (partial): TGTGCCAGCAGCTTGGGGGCGAACGGTAATTCACCC. Its protein product is CASSLGANGNSP. The entire CDR3 sequence reads CASSLGANGNSPLHF.

There are many counts of this clone. Read coverage stops 3 residues before the CDR3 terminus; the germline J gene supplies the remainder. The chain employs TRBV12-5 and TRBJ1-2; 7 bases match TRBD1. This CDR3 comprises 15 residues. The germline gives CDR1 LGHNT, CDR2 FRNRAP. After removal of 4 bases from V and 1 base from J, the junction contained 6 bases not matched to a gene. CDR3 residues: CASGSGTAYNYGYTF. The covered CDR3 bases are TGTGCTAGTGGTTCCGGGACAGCATATAACTATGGC.

In its sample, this clone was seen many times. Incomplete CDR3 DNA: TGTGCCAGCAGCCAAGATTGGCTAGCGGGAATCGGCAATGAG. It codes for CASSQDWLAGIGNE. Given in full, the CDR3 is CASSQDWLAGIGNEQFF. The chain is built from TRBV4-2 and TRBJ2-1; TRBD2 matches 9 bases. The CDR3 end lies 3 residues beyond the end of the read and is filled in from the germline J gene. The CDR3 extends over 17 amino acids. V trimming: 0 bases; J trimming: 6 bases; junction bases outside the gene matches: 9. The germline V gene encodes CDR1 LGHNA and CDR2 YNFKEQ.

This clone was counted many times. The CDR3 end lies 3 residues beyond the end of the read and is filled in from the germline J gene. V and J are TRBV20-1 and TRBJ1-1; 7 nucleotides line up with TRBD1. The CDR3 is 14 amino acids. The germline gives CDR1 DFQATT, CDR2 SNEGSKA (reference sequence). V shed 3 bases, J shed 1 base, and the junction held 5 bases outside the gene matches. The CDR3 DNA, read in part, is TGCAGTGCTAGGAAGGGACAGAGGAACACTGAA. Amino acids: CSARKGQRNTE. The full CDR3 sequence reads CSARKGQRNTEAFF.

This clone was observed many times. The read halts 3 residues ahead of the CDR3 end, with the missing end drawn from the germline J gene. The V and J genes are TRBV7-9 and TRBJ1-1; D call uncertain. The CDR3 sequence is 15 residues long. The germline CDR1 and CDR2 sequences are SEHNR and FQNEAQ (reference sequence). The V and J ends lost 10 bases and 0 bases respectively, with 18 bases between them. The CDR3 reads CAIHLGRSMNTEAFF. The part of the CDR3 DNA that was read is TGTGCCATCCACCTTGGCAGATCGATGAACACTGAA.

The table lists this clone with a few counts. The CDR3 bases that were read are TGCAGTGCTCCTGGTACAGCTGTCCCTTACAATGAG. As protein: CSAPGTAVPYNE. The complete CDR3 reads CSAPGTAVPYNEQFF. The chain couples TRBV20-1 to TRBJ2-1; D is uncertain. From the germline J gene comes the end of the CDR3, since the read stops 3 residues before it. Trimming pared 5 bases from V and 4 bases from J, leaving 18 bases between. The V gene's germline CDR1 is DFQATT and CDR2 SNEGSKA (reference sequence). This CDR3 is built from 15 residues.